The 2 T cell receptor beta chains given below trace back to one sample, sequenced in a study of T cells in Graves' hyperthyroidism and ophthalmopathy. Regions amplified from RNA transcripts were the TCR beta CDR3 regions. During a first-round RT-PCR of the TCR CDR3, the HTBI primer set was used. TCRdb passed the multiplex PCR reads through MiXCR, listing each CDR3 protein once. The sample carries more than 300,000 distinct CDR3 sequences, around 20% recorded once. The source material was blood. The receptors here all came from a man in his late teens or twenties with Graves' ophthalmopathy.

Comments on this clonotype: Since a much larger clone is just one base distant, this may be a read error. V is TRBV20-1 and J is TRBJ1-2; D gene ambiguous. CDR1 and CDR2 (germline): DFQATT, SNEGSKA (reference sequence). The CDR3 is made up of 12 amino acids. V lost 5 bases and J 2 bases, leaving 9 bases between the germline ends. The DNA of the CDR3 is TGCAGTGCTCCCGCCCCAAACTATGGCTACACCTTC. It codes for CSAPAPNYGYTF.

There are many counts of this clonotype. The CDR3 sequence is CASSLRGGETYEQYF. In nucleotides, the CDR3 is TGTGCCAGCAGCTTGCGGGGGGGGGAAACCTACGAGCAGTACTTC. The J gene is TRBJ2-7, the V gene TRBV7-3, with 9 bases identical to TRBD2. The V and J ends lost 3 bases and 2 bases, in that order; junction bases with no gene match: 5. The germline V gene encodes CDR1 SGHTA and CDR2 FQGTGA. The CDR3 loop spans 15 amino acids.